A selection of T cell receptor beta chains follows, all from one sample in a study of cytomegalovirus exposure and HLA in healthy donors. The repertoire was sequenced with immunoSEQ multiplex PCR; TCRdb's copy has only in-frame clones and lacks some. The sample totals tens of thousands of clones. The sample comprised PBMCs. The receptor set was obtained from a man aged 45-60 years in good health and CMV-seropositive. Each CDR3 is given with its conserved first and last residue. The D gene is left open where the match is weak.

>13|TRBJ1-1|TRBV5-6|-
CASSFTGNTEAFF
TGTGCCAGCAGCTTTACAGGGAACACTGAAGCTTTCTTT
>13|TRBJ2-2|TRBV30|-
CAWTGLRTGELFF
TGTGCCTGGACAGGGCTTAGGACCGGGGAGCTGTTTTTT
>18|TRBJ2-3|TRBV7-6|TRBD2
CASSLRLAGEGRPDTQYF
TGTGCCAGCAGCTTACGACTAGCGGGAGAGGGGCGCCCAGATACGCAGTATTTT
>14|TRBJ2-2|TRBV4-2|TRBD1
CASSRGQGDGELFF
TGTGCCAGCAGCCGAGGACAGGGCGACGGGGAGCTGTTTTTT
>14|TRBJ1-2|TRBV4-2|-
CASSQSGQRYGYTF
TGTGCCAGCAGCCAATCGGGACAACGGTATGGCTACACCTTC
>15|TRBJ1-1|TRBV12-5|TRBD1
CASGLGQGMNTEAFF
TGTGCTAGTGGTTTGGGACAGGGCATGAACACTGAAGCTTTCTTT
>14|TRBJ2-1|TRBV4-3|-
CASSQDVKKLAQFF
TGCGCCAGCAGCCAAGATGTAAAAAAACTAGCTCAGTTCTTC
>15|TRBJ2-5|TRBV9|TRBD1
CASSLRTGGQETQYF
TGCGCCAGCAGCTTACGGACAGGGGGCCAAGAGACCCAGTACTTC
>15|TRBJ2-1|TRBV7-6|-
CASSMDRSSYNEQFF
TGTGCCAGCAGCATGGACAGAAGCTCCTACAATGAGCAGTTCTTC
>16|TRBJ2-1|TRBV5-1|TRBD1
CASREQGAGSYNEQFF
TGCGCCAGCAGGGAACAGGGGGCAGGGTCCTACAATGAGCAGTTCTTC
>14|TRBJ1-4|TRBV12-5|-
CASGLITNNEKLFF
TGTGCTAGTGGTTTGATAACAAATAATGAAAAACTGTTTTTT
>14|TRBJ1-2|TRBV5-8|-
CASSLDWRNYGYTF
TGTGCCAGCAGCTTGGACTGGCGGAATTATGGCTACACCTTC
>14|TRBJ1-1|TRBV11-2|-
CASTIDRMNTEAFF
TGTGCCAGCACCATCGACAGAATGAACACTGAAGCTTTCTTT
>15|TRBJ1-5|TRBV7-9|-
CASSALGPGNQPQHF
TGTGCCAGCAGCGCGCTTGGCCCAGGGAATCAGCCCCAGCATTTT
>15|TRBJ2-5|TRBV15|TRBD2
CATSRGLAGQETQYF
TGTGCCACCAGCAGAGGACTAGCGGGACAAGAGACCCAGTACTTC
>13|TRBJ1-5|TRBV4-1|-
CASSQGVRQPQHF
TGCGCCAGCAGCCAAGGCGTACGTCAGCCCCAGCATTTT
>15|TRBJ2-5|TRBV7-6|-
CASSLGHGIGKTQYF
TGTGCCAGCAGCCTGGGACACGGAATCGGAAAGACCCAGTACTTC
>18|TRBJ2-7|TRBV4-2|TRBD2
CASSQVPSGTNLAYEQYF
TGTGCCAGCAGCCAAGTCCCTAGCGGCACAAACCTGGCCTACGAGCAGTACTTC
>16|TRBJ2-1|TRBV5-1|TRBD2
CASSALAGGIPNEQFF
TGCGCCAGCAGCGCCTTAGCGGGAGGAATCCCGAATGAGCAGTTCTTC
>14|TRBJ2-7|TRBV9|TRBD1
CASSAGDSVYEQYF
TGTGCCAGCAGCGCTGGGGACAGTGTCTACGAGCAGTACTTC
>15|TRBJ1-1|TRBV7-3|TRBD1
CASSLSQGRSTEAFF
TGTGCCAGCAGCCTCTCACAGGGGAGGAGCACTGAAGCTTTCTTT
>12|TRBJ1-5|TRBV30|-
CAGLPGRQPQHF
TGTGCCGGCCTCCCAGGGCGGCAGCCCCAGCATTTT
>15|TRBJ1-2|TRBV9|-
CASSPQGSANYGYTF
TGTGCCAGCAGCCCACAGGGATCCGCCAACTATGGCTACACCTTC
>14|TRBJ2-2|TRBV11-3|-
CASSPEEVTGELFF
TGTGCCAGCAGCCCCGAGGAGGTAACCGGGGAGCTGTTTTTT
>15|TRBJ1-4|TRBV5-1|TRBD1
CASSSTGTVNEKLFF
TGCGCCAGCAGCTCTACCGGGACAGTTAATGAAAAACTGTTTTTT
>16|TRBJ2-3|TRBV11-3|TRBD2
CASSLWTSGSTDTQYF
TGTGCCAGCAGCTTATGGACTAGCGGGAGTACAGATACGCAGTATTTT
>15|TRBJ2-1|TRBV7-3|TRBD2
CASSLALAFYNEQFF
TGTGCCAGCAGCTTAGCACTAGCGTTCTACAATGAGCAGTTCTTC
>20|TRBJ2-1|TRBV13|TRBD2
CASSSPVTADPGLASNEQFF
TGTGCCAGCAGCTCACCAGTCACGGCCGACCCGGGACTAGCTTCCAATGAGCAGTTCTTC
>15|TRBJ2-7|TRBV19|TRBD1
CASSSGGAGGVEQYF
TGTGCCAGTAGCTCTGGTGGTGCAGGGGGCGTCGAGCAGTACTTC
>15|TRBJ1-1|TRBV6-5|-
CASSYVSRDRTEAFF
TGTGCCAGCAGTTACGTAAGCAGGGATCGGACTGAAGCTTTCTTT
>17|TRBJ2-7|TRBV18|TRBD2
CASSSGTSGRARYEQYF
TGTGCCAGCTCCTCCGGGACTAGCGGGAGGGCCCGCTACGAGCAGTACTTC
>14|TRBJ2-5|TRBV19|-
CASSHGTLPETQYF
TGTGCCAGTAGCCACGGGACTTTGCCGGAGACCCAGTACTTC
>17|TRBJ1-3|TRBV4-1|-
CASSQELRRGVGNTIYF
TGCGCCAGCAGCCAAGAACTCCGCCGGGGAGTTGGAAACACCATATATTTT
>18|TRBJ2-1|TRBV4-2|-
CASSRPSRWERSYNEQFF
TGTGCCAGCAGCCGACCCTCTCGCTGGGAGAGGTCCTACAATGAGCAGTTCTTC
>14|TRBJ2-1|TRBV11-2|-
CASSSDSGGNEQFF
TGTGCCAGCAGCTCGGACAGTGGGGGCAATGAGCAGTTCTTC
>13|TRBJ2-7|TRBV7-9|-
CASSSDSTYEQYF
TGTGCCAGCAGCTCGGACAGTACCTACGAGCAGTACTTC
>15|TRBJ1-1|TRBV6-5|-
CASSYSRGIETEAFF
TGTGCCAGCAGTTACTCGAGAGGGATAGAGACTGAAGCTTTCTTT
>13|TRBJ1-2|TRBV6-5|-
CASSSTGIYGYTF
TGTGCCAGCAGTTCCACAGGGATTTATGGCTACACCTTC
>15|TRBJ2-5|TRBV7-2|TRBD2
CASSLILALSETQYF
TGTGCCAGCAGCTTAATACTAGCGTTAAGCGAGACCCAGTACTTC
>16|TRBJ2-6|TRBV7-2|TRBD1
CASSLKAGQASNVLTF
TGTGCCAGCAGCTTAAAGGCGGGACAGGCATCCAACGTCCTGACTTTC
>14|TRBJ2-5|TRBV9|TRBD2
CASSVGTSVETQYF
TGTGCCAGCAGCGTAGGAACTAGCGTGGAGACCCAGTACTTC
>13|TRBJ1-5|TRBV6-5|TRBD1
CASRGDSHQPQHF
TGTGCCAGCAGGGGGGACAGCCATCAGCCCCAGCATTTT
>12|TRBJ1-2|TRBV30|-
CAWSVQTGGYTF
TGTGCCTGGAGTGTACAAACGGGTGGCTACACCTTC
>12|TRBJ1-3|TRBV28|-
CASTRSGNTIYF
TGTGCCAGCACCCGGTCGGGAAACACCATATATTTT